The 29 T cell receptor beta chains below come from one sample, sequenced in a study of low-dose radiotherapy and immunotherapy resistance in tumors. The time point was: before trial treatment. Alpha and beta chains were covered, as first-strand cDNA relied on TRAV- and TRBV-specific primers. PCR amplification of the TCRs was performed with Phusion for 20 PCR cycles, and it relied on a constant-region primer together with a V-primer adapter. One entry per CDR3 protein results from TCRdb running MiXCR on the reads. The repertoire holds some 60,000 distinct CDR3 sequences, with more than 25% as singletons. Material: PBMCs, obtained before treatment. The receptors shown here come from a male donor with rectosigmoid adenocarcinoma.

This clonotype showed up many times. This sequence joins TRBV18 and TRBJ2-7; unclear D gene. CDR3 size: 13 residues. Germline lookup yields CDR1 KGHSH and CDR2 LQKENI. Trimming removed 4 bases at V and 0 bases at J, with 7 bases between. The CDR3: CASSHGSSYEQYF. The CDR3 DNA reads TGTGCCAGCTCACACGGTAGCTCCTACGAGCAGTACTTC. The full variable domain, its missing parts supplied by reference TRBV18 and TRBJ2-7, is NAGVMQNPRHLVRRRGQEARLRCSPMKGHSHVYWYRQLPEEGLKFMVYLQKENIIDESGMPKERFSAEFPKEGPSILRIQQVVRGDSAAYFCASSHGSSYEQYFGPGTRLTVT.

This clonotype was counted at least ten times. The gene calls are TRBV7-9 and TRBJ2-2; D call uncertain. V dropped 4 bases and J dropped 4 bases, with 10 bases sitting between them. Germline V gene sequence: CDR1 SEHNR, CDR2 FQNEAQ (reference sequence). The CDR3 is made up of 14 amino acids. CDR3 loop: CASSYQRLTGELFF. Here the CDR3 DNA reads TGTGCCAGCAGCTACCAGAGGCTCACCGGGGAGCTGTTTTTT.

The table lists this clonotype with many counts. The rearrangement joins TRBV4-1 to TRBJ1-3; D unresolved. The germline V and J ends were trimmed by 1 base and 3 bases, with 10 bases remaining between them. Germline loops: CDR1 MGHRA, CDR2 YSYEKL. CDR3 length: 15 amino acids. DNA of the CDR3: TGCGCCAGCAGCCAAGTCAGTAACAGTGGAAACACCATATATTTT. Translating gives CASSQVSNSGNTIYF.

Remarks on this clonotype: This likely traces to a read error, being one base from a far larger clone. CDR3 sequence: CASSLGAVSGNTMYF. The CDR3 region has the DNA TGTGCCAGCAGTTTAGGGGCAGTCTCTGGAAACACCATGTATTTT. The chain recombines TRBV27 with TRBJ1-3; weak D call: TRBD1 (5 bases). Looked up from germline, CDR1 is MNHEY and CDR2 is SMNVEV (reference sequence). The CDR3 is 15 residues long.

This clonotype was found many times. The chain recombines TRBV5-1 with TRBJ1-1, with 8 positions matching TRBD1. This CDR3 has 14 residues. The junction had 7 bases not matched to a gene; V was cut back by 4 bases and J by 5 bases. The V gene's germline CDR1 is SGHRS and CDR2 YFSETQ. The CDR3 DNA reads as TGCGCCAGCAGCGTACAGGGGGAAGTAACTGAAGCTTTCTTT. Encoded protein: CASSVQGEVTEAFF.

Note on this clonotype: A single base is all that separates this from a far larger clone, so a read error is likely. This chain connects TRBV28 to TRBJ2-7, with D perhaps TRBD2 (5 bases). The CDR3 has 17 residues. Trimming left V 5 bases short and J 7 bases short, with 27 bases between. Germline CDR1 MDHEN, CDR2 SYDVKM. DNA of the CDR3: TGTGCCAGCAGTCTCACTCAGATGGCGGACTCCTACAATGAGCAGTACTTC. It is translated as CASSLTQMADSYNEQYF.

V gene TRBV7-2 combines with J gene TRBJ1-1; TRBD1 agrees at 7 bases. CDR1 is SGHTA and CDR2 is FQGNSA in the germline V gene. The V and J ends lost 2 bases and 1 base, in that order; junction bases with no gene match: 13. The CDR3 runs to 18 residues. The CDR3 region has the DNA TGTGCCAGCAGCTTAAAAAATCAGGGGGTGGGGTCGAACACTGAAGCTTTCTTT. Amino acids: CASSLKNQGVGSNTEAFF.

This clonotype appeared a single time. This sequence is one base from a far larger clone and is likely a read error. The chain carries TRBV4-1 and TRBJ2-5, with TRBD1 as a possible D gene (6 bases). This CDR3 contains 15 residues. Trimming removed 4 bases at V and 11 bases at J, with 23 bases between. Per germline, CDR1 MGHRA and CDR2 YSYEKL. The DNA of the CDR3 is TGCGCCAGCAGCCCAGAATGGGACAACATCAATGAGCAGTACTTC. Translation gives CASSPEWDNINEQYF.

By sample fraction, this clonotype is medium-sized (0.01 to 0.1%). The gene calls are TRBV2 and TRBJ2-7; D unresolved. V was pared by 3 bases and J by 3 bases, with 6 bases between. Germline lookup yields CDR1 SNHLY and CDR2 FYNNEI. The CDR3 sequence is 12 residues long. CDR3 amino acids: CASSDDGYEQYF. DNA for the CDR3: TGTGCCAGCAGTGACGACGGCTACGAGCAGTACTTC. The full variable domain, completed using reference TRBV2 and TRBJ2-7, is EPEVTQTPSHQVTQMGQEVILRCVPISNHLYFYWYRQILGQKVEFLVSFYNNEISEKSEIFDDQFSVERPDGSNFTLKIRSTKLEDSAMYFCASSDDGYEQYFGPGTRLTVT.

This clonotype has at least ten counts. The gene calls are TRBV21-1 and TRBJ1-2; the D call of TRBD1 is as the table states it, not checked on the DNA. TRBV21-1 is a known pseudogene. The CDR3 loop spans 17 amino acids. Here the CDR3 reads CASSKNTDGAGDYGYTF. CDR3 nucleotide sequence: TGTGCCAGCAGCAAAAACACAGACGGGGCAGGGGACTATGGCTACACCTTC.

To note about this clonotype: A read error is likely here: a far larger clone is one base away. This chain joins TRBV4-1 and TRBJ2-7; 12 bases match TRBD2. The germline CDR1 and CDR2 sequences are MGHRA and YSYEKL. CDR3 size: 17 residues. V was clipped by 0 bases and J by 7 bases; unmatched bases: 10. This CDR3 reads CASSQDELAGGYNEQYF. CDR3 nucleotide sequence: TGCGCCAGCAGCCAAGATGAACTAGCGGGGGGCTACAATGAGCAGTACTTC.

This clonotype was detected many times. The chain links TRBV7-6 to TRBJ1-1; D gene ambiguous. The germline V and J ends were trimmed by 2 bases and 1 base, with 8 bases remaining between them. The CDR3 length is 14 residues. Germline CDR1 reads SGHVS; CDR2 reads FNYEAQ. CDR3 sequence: CASSLSLRNTEAFF. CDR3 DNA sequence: TGTGCCAGCAGCTTATCCCTCAGGAACACTGAAGCTTTCTTT.

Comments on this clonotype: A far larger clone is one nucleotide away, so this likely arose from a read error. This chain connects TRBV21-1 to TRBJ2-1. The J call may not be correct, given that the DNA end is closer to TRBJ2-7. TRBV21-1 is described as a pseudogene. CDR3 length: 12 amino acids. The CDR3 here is CVSSKESYEQYF. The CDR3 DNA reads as TGTGTCAGCAGCAAGGAGAGCTACGAGCAGTACTTC.

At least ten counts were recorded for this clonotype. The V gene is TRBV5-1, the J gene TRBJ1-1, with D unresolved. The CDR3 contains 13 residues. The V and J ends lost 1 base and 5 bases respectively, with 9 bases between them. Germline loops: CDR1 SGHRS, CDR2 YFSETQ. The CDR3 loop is CASSLWGGTEAFF. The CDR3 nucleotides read TGCGCCAGCAGCTTGTGGGGTGGAACTGAAGCTTTCTTT.

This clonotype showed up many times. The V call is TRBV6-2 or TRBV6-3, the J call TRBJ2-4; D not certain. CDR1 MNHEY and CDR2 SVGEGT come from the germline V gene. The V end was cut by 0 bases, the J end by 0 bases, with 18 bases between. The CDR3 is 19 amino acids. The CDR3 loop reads CASSYSATGFSLAKNIQYF. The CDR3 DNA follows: TGTGCCAGCAGTTACTCCGCGACCGGCTTCTCACTAGCCAAAAACATTCAGTACTTC.

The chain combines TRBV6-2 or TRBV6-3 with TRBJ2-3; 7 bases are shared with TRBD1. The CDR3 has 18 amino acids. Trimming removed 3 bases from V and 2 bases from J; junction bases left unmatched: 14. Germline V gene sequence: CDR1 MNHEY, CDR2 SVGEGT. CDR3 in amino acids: CASSYTQGKPFSTDTQYF. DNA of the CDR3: TGTGCCAGCAGTTATACACAGGGGAAACCTTTTTCCACAGATACGCAGTATTTT.

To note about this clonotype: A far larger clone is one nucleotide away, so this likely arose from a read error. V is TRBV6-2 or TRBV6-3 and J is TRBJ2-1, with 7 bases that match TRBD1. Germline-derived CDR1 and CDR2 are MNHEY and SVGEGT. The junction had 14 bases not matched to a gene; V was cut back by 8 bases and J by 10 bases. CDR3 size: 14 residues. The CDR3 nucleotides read TGTGCCAGCGTCGGCAGGGGACAGCCCTACGAGCAGTTCTTC. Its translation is CASVGRGQPYEQFF.

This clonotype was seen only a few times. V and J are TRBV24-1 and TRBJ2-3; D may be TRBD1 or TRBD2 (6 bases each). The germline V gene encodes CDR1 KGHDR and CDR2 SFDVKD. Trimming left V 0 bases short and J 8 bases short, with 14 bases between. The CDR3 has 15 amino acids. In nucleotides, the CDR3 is TGTGCCACCAGTGATTTGCTCGGAGGAGGGGGTACGCAGTATTTT. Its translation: CATSDLLGGGGTQYF.

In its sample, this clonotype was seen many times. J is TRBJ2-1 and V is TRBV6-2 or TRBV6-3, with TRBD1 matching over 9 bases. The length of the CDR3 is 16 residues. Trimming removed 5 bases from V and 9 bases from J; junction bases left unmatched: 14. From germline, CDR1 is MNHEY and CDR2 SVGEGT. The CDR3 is CASSGTGTGMAREQFF. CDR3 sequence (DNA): TGTGCCAGCAGTGGCACCGGGACAGGGATGGCTCGTGAGCAGTTCTTC.

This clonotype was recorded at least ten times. CDR3 sequence (DNA): TGCAGTGCTAGTCCCCGGCGGGGGCACACAGATACGCAGTATTTT. Protein product: CSASPRRGHTDTQYF. The chain joins TRBV20-1 to TRBJ2-3; D is perhaps TRBD2 (7 bases). Trimming left V 3 bases short and J 2 bases short, with 15 bases between. The CDR3 has 15 amino acids. From germline, CDR1 is DFQATT and CDR2 SNEGSKA (reference sequence).

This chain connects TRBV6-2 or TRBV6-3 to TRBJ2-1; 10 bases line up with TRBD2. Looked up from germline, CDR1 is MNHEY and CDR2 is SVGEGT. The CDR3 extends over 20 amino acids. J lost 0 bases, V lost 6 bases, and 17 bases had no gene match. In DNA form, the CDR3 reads TGTGCCAGCAGGGTCCTACGACTAGCGGGCCACTTAAGCTCCTACAATGAGCAGTTCTTC. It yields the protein CASRVLRLAGHLSSYNEQFF.

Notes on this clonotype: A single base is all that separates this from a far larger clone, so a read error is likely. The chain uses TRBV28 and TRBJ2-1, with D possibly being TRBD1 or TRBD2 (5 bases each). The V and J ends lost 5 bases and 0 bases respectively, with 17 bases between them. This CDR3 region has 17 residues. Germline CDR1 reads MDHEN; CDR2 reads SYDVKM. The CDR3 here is CASSDSRGAGSYNEQFF. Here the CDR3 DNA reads TGTGCCAGCAGTGATTCCCGAGGGGCCGGCTCCTACAATGAGCAGTTCTTC.

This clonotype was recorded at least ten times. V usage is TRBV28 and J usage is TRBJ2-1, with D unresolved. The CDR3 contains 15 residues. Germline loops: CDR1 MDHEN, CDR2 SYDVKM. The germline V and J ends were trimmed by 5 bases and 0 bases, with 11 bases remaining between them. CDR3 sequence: CASSQNSNSYNEQFF. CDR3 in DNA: TGTGCCAGCAGTCAAAACTCCAACTCCTACAATGAGCAGTTCTTC.

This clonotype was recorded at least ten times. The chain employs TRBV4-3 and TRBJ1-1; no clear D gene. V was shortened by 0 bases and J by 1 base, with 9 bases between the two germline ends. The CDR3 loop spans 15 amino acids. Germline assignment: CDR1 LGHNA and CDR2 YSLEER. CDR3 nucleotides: TGCGCCAGCAGCCAAGAGCTGGGCTCGAACACTGAAGCTTTCTTT. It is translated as CASSQELGSNTEAFF.

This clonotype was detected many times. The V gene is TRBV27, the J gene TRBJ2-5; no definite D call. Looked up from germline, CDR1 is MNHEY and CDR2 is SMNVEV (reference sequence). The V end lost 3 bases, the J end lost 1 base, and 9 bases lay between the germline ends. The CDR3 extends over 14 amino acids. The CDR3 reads CASSFHGGQETQYF. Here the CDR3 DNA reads TGTGCCAGCAGTTTCCATGGCGGCCAAGAGACCCAGTACTTC.

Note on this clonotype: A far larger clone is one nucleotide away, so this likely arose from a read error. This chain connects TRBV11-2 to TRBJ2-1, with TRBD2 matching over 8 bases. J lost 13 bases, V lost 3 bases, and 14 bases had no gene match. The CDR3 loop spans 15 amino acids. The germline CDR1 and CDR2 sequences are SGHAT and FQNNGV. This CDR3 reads CASSFQTSGGETQFF. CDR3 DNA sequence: TGTGCCAGCAGCTTCCAAACTAGCGGTGGGGAGACCCAGTTCTTC. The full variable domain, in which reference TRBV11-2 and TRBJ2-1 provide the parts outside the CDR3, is EAGVAQSPRYKIIEKRQSVAFWCNPISGHATLYWYQQILGQGPKLLIQFQNNGVVDDSQLPKDRFSAERLKGVDSTLKIQPAKLEDSAVYLCASSFQTSGGETQFFGPGTRLTVL.

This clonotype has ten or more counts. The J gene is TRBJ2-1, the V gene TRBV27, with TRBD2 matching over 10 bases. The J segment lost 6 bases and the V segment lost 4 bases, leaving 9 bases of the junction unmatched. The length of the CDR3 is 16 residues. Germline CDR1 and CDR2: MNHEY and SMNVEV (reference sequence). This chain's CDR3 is CASSCPSGSACNEQFF. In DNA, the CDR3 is TGTGCCAGCAGTTGCCCTAGCGGGAGTGCGTGCAATGAGCAGTTCTTC.

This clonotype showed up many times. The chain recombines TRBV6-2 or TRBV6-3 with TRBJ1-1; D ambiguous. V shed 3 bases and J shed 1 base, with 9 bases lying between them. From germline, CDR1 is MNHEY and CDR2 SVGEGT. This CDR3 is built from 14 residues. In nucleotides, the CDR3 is TGTGCCAGCAGTTATATTAGGCCGAACACTGAAGCTTTCTTT. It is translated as CASSYIRPNTEAFF.

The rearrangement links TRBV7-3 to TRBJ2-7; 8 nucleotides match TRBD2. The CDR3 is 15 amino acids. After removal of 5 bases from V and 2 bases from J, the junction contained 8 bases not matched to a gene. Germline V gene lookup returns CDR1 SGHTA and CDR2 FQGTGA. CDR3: CASSQIQAGAYEQYF. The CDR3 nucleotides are TGTGCCAGCAGCCAAATCCAAGCGGGGGCCTACGAGCAGTACTTC.